This TCR beta chain came from a study of OX40 agonist ivuxolimab in advanced cancers. Study-wide background: Enrollees could have had prior anti-PD-1, anti-PD-L1 or anti-CTLA-4 therapy, which 40% to 45% had received.

Broader study findings: Partial responders at 0.1-3.0 mg/kg showed near-lowest clonal expansion. Expanded clones belonging to CD8+ T cells outnumbered, on average, those of CD4+. By week 6 at 0.1 to 3.0 mg/kg, blood CD4+ and CD8+ T cells had expanded clonally.

Turning to this clone: Its specificity is not known.

Clones were sequenced by immunoSEQ multiplex PCR, and TCRdb holds only the in-frame ones, with some missing. The data show about 40,000 clones, 70% to 85% seen once. The specimen comprised CD4+ or CD8+ T cells sorted from blood, sampled in a trial of the OX40 agonist ivuxolimab. This TCR derives from an adult with an advanced solid tumor such as melanoma, head and neck, liver or kidney cancer.

The CDR3: CASSLGTGETQYF. The CDR3 region has the DNA TGTGCCAGCAGCTTAGGTACGGGGGAGACCCAGTACTTC. The J gene is TRBJ2-5, the V gene TRBV7-2; perhaps TRBD2 as D (5 bases). V lost 1 base to trimming and J lost 5 bases, with 8 bases between them. The V gene's germline CDR1 is SGHTA and CDR2 FQGNSA. This CDR3 is 13 amino acids long.